Below are 30 T cell receptor beta chains sequenced from a single sample in a study of cytomegalovirus exposure and HLA in healthy donors (dated by TCRdb to 2015 to 2018). Library method: the immunoSEQ multiplex PCR assay. A mixture of 60 forward primers for TCR Vbeta segments and 13 reverse primers for TCR Jbeta segments was used in the multiplex PCR. Sourced from immuneACCESS, this table was stored by TCRdb with only in-frame sequences that have V and J called. A share of the clones is absent; for the studies checked, an unresolved V gene accounts for under half, and the remainder has no known explanation. This sample is represented by under 150,000 clones; over 70% of them were singletons. The ten largest clones add up to less than 4% of the sample. Sequenced material: PBMCs. These TCRs come from a man in his thirties or forties in good health and CMV-seronegative.

The chain employs TRBV28 and TRBJ1-2; 7 positions match TRBD1. CDR1 is MDHEN and CDR2 is SYDVKM in the germline V gene. Losses at the gene ends were 2 bases for V and 4 bases for J; bases not matched to a gene: 4. There are 14 residues in the CDR3. In DNA form, the CDR3 reads TGTGCCAGCAGTTTAATACAGGGGTTCTATGGCTACACCTTC. It specifies CASSLIQGFYGYTF.

The chain recombines TRBV28 with TRBJ1-2; unclear D gene. Germline V lookup: CDR1 MDHEN, CDR2 SYDVKM. This CDR3 region has 12 residues. The V end lost 4 bases, the J end lost 5 bases, and 8 bases lay between the germline ends. The CDR3 sequence is CASSSGDYGYTF. CDR3 nucleotide sequence: TGTGCCAGCAGTTCCGGGGATTATGGCTACACCTTC.

The gene calls are TRBV4-2 and TRBJ1-2; D call uncertain. The CDR3 runs to 16 residues. Trimming took off 0 bases at V and 1 base at J, with 12 bases between the two ends. Per germline, CDR1 LGHNA and CDR2 YNFKEQ. The CDR3 DNA reads TGTGCCAGCAGCCAAGAAGATTCACAGAATAACTATGGCTACACCTTC. This codes for CASSQEDSQNNYGYTF.

V gene TRBV5-1 combines with J gene TRBJ1-5, with no clear D. Germline CDR1 is SGHRS and CDR2 is YFSETQ. The V end lost 7 bases, the J end lost 0 bases, and 11 bases lay between the germline ends. The CDR3 totals 14 residues. This CDR3 is CASRRADSNQPQHF. The CDR3 region has the DNA TGCGCCAGCCGGAGAGCCGATAGCAATCAGCCCCAGCATTTT.

The table lists this clone with a few counts. V is TRBV25-1 and J is TRBJ2-3; D not certain. V was pared by 8 bases and J by 4 bases, with 10 bases between. The CDR3 is 12 amino acids. Germline CDR1 MGHDK, CDR2 SYGVNS. CDR3 nucleotide sequence: TGTGCCAGCCGGAGTTTATCAGATACGCAGTATTTT. Translation: CASRSLSDTQYF.

This clone was counted only a few times. This sequence joins TRBV6-5 and TRBJ1-6, with TRBD1 identical over 10 bases. The CDR3 runs 13 residues. The germline V gene has CDR1 MNHEY and CDR2 SVGAGI. Trimming at V came to 8 bases and at J to 7 bases, leaving 2 bases not matched to a gene. In nucleotides, the CDR3 is TGTGCCAGCTCGGGACAGGGGAATTCACCCCTCCACTTT. Residues: CASSGQGNSPLHF.

The CDR3 bases are TGTGCCAGCAGCGAGTTTCCAGATACGCAGTATTTT. It yields the protein CASSEFPDTQYF. This chain connects TRBV11-3 to TRBJ2-3; D call uncertain. V shed 5 bases and J shed 4 bases, with 7 bases lying between them. CDR1 and CDR2 from the germline V gene are SGHNT and YENEEA. This CDR3 region has 12 residues.

The chain links TRBV18 to TRBJ2-1, with TRBD1 identical over 7 bases. The CDR3 runs 15 residues. Losses at the gene ends were 2 bases for V and 8 bases for J; bases not matched to a gene: 9. Germline assignment: CDR1 KGHSH and CDR2 LQKENI. CDR3 DNA sequence: TGTGCCAGCTCACCAGAGACAGGGTTGTGGGATGAGCAGTTCTTC. Translation gives CASSPETGLWDEQFF. The whole variable domain, filled in from reference TRBV18 and TRBJ2-1, reads NAGVMQNPRHLVRRRGQEARLRCSPMKGHSHVYWYRQLPEEGLKFMVYLQKENIIDESGMPKERFSAEFPKEGPSILRIQQVVRGDSAAYFCASSPETGLWDEQFFGPGTRLTVL.

This chain uses TRBV11-3 with TRBJ2-7, with TRBD1 identical over 7 bases. The CDR3 is 13 amino acids. Germline trimming cut 5 bases from V and 7 bases from J; bases unmatched to any gene: 8. From germline, CDR1 is SGHNT and CDR2 YENEEA. CDR3 DNA: TGTGCCAGCAGCCTACAGGGGTCGAGGGAGCAGTACTTC. Its protein is CASSLQGSREQYF.

This chain connects TRBV5-1 to TRBJ1-2; TRBD1 might be the D (5 bases). Germline V gene sequence: CDR1 SGHRS, CDR2 YFSETQ. The ends were cut back, 7 bases at V and 7 bases at J, with 17 bases in the middle. The CDR3 covers 13 residues. The CDR3 DNA follows: TGCGCCAGCGGAGGGACGGGAGGAGGTGGCTACACCTTC. Protein sequence: CASGGTGGGGYTF.

CDR3 amino acids: CASSLAGEFLAFF. For the CDR3, the DNA is TGCGCCAGCAGCTTGGCCGGGGAGTTCTTAGCTTTCTTT. The V gene is TRBV5-1, the J gene TRBJ1-1; D not resolved. V was clipped by 0 bases and J by 10 bases, with 13 bases between them. The CDR3 loop spans 13 amino acids. Germline-derived CDR1 and CDR2 are SGHRS and YFSETQ.

The chain couples TRBV6-5 to TRBJ2-7, with D unclear. Germline V CDR1 and CDR2: MNHEY, SVGAGI. The CDR3 length is 14 residues. With 5 bases removed from V and 0 bases from J, the gap between germline ends came to 11 bases. This CDR3 reads CASSTDRSSYEQYF. Here the CDR3 DNA reads TGTGCCAGCAGTACGGATAGGAGCTCCTACGAGCAGTACTTC.

This clone was counted only a few times. This chain joins TRBV6-5 and TRBJ1-1; D not resolved. The V end was cut by 7 bases, the J end by 4 bases, with 10 bases between. The germline CDR1 and CDR2 sequences are MNHEY and SVGAGI. The CDR3 runs 12 residues. CDR3 amino acids: CASTAPGTEAFF. CDR3 sequence (DNA): TGTGCCAGCACTGCCCCAGGCACTGAAGCTTTCTTT.

The chain joins TRBV6-5 to TRBJ2-6; no definite D call. This CDR3 comprises 16 residues. V was cut by 4 bases and J by 0 bases, with 10 bases left in between. Germline V gene data show CDR1 as MNHEY and CDR2 as SVGAGI. Here the CDR3 reads CASSSRNSSGANVLTF. The DNA for the CDR3 is TGTGCCAGCAGTTCAAGAAATAGCTCTGGGGCCAACGTCCTGACTTTC.

The chain employs TRBV9 and TRBJ2-7; 12 bases line up with TRBD2. Per germline, CDR1 SGDLS and CDR2 YYNGEE. The V segment lost 4 bases and the J segment 2 bases; nucleotides outside the gene matches: 10. This CDR3 has 17 amino acids. This CDR3 reads CASSRGLAGPSTYEQYF. CDR3 in DNA: TGTGCCAGCAGCCGAGGACTAGCGGGGCCGAGCACCTACGAGCAGTACTTC.

The J gene is TRBJ2-1, the V gene TRBV9, with D perhaps matching TRBD1 (6 bases). The CDR3 consists of 15 residues. CDR1 SGDLS and CDR2 YYNGEE come from the germline V gene. V lost 0 bases and J 3 bases, leaving 10 bases between the germline ends. The CDR3 nucleotides read TGTGCCAGCAGCGTAGGTGGGGGCATCTACAATGAGCAGTTCTTC. This codes for CASSVGGGIYNEQFF.

This clone was picked up one time. The rearrangement uses TRBV28 and TRBJ1-5, with TRBD1 matching over 11 bases. The CDR3 is made up of 15 amino acids. The V segment lost 4 bases and the J segment 3 bases; nucleotides outside the gene matches: 2. The V gene's germline CDR1 is MDHEN and CDR2 SYDVKM. CDR3 sequence: CASSSDRGPNQPQHF. The CDR3 DNA sequence: TGTGCCAGCAGTTCGGACAGGGGGCCCAATCAGCCCCAGCATTTT.

The chain combines TRBV7-6 with TRBJ2-1; no definite D call. CDR1 and CDR2 from the germline V gene are SGHVS and FNYEAQ. Trimming pared 2 bases from V and 0 bases from J, leaving 14 bases between. The CDR3 extends over 17 amino acids. CDR3 bases: TGTGCCAGCAGCTTAAGTTGGGCCGCCAACTCCTACAATGAGCAGTTCTTC. This gives the protein CASSLSWAANSYNEQFF.

J is TRBJ2-7 and V is TRBV10-3, with 10 bases aligning to TRBD1. This CDR3 region has 14 residues. CDR1 is ENHRY and CDR2 is SYGVKD in the germline V gene. J lost 1 base, V lost 7 bases, and 4 bases had no gene match. The CDR3 reads CAINPGQGSYEQYF. DNA for the CDR3: TGTGCCATCAACCCGGGACAGGGGTCCTACGAGCAGTACTTC.

The V gene is TRBV28, the J gene TRBJ2-7, with D tentatively TRBD2 (6 bases). V lost 6 bases to trimming and J lost 4 bases, with 13 bases between them. The germline CDR1 and CDR2 sequences are MDHEN and SYDVKM. The CDR3 sequence is 13 residues long. The CDR3 here is CASSPGSRYEQYF. CDR3 sequence (DNA): TGTGCCAGCAGCCCCGGGAGTAGGTACGAGCAGTACTTC. The entire variable domain, with the rest obtained from reference TRBV28 and TRBJ2-7, is as follows: DVKVTQSSRYLVKRTGEKVFLECVQDMDHENMFWYRQDPGLGLRLIYFSYDVKMKEKGDIPEGYSVSREKKERFSLILESASTNQTSMYLCASSPGSRYEQYFGPGTRLTVT.

This clone was seen only a few times. This chain connects TRBV6-1 to TRBJ1-1, with D perhaps matching TRBD1 (6 bases). The V and J ends lost 2 bases and 0 bases respectively, with 13 bases between them. Germline assignment: CDR1 MNHNS and CDR2 SASEGT. The CDR3 sequence is 16 residues long. The CDR3 DNA sequence: TGTGCCAGCAGTGAAAGACAGGTGCCTATGAACACTGAAGCTTTCTTT. Translated, it gives CASSERQVPMNTEAFF.

The J gene is TRBJ1-2, the V gene TRBV7-9; unclear D gene. There are 14 residues in the CDR3. V was pared by 3 bases and J by 0 bases, with 8 bases between. Germline V gives CDR1 SEHNR, CDR2 FQNEAQ (reference sequence). CDR3: CASSFTEANYGYTF. For the CDR3, the DNA is TGTGCCAGCAGCTTTACAGAAGCTAACTATGGCTACACCTTC.

This clone was detected a few times. The V gene is TRBV10-3, the J gene TRBJ2-3; 9 bases fit TRBD1. Germline CDR1 reads ENHRY; CDR2 reads SYGVKD. This CDR3 comprises 15 residues. The trim removed 11 bases at V and 2 bases at J, leaving 11 bases unmatched. The CDR3 DNA follows: TGTGCCCACAGCCAACAGGGGGCCAACACAGATACGCAGTATTTT. Protein: CAHSQQGANTDTQYF.

V usage is TRBV28 and J usage is TRBJ1-2, with TRBD1 identical over 7 bases. Trimming removed 5 bases from V and 4 bases from J; junction bases left unmatched: 10. The CDR3 runs 15 residues. Per the germline V gene, CDR1 is MDHEN and CDR2 is SYDVKM. The CDR3 is CASSTYRGGGYGYTF. The CDR3 DNA reads TGTGCCAGCAGTACCTACAGGGGAGGCGGCTATGGCTACACCTTC.

This chain joins TRBV30 and TRBJ1-1; TRBD1 matches 12 bases. Losses at the gene ends were 5 bases for V and 7 bases for J; bases not matched to a gene: 8. CDR3 length: 14 residues. Germline V gene data show CDR1 as GTSNPN and CDR2 as SVGIG (reference sequence). The CDR3 reads CAWAPGQGALEAFF. The CDR3, as DNA: TGTGCCTGGGCCCCGGGACAGGGGGCGCTTGAAGCTTTCTTT.

The chain recombines TRBV7-9 with TRBJ2-7; 8 positions match TRBD1. Germline CDR1 and CDR2: SEHNR and FQNEAQ (reference sequence). The CDR3 has 15 amino acids. Trimming took 5 bases from V and 4 from J; bases not matched to a gene: 10. The CDR3 loop is CASSPRQGQDYEQYF. DNA of the CDR3: TGTGCCAGCAGCCCTAGACAGGGGCAGGATTACGAGCAGTACTTC.

This chain connects TRBV28 to TRBJ1-5; a weak D match, TRBD1 (5 bases). This CDR3 contains 14 residues. Germline CDR1 and CDR2: MDHEN and SYDVKM. V dropped 5 bases and J dropped 5 bases, with 13 bases sitting between them. The DNA of the CDR3 is TGTGCCAGCAGTGCGGGAGGGGATTATCAGCCCCAGCATTTT. Translating gives CASSAGGDYQPQHF.

This clone was seen a single time. This chain connects TRBV28 to TRBJ1-3; D is unresolved. V lost 6 bases, J lost 3 bases, and 6 bases lay in between. This CDR3 region has 12 residues. Germline assignment: CDR1 MDHEN and CDR2 SYDVKM. CDR3 protein: CASRDYGNTIYF. Here the CDR3 DNA reads TGTGCCAGCAGGGACTATGGAAACACCATATATTTT. Full variable domain (missing parts from reference TRBV28 and TRBJ1-3): DVKVTQSSRYLVKRTGEKVFLECVQDMDHENMFWYRQDPGLGLRLIYFSYDVKMKEKGDIPEGYSVSREKKERFSLILESASTNQTSMYLCASRDYGNTIYFGEGSWLTVV.

This clone was counted between two and nine times. The chain employs TRBV9 and TRBJ2-3; perhaps TRBD1 as D (5 bases). Germline loops: CDR1 SGDLS, CDR2 YYNGEE. The CDR3 is 16 amino acids. V was shortened by 0 bases and J by 2 bases, with 13 bases between the two germline ends. The DNA of the CDR3 is TGTGCCAGCAGCGTAGGGGGCGGCCCGCACACAGATACGCAGTATTTT. This translates into CASSVGGGPHTDTQYF. The variable domain in full, completed from reference TRBV9 and TRBJ2-3, reads DSGVTQTPKHLITATGQRVTLRCSPRSGDLSVYWYQQSLDQGLQFLIQYYNGEERAKGNILERFSAQQFPDLHSELNLSSLELGDSALYFCASSVGGGPHTDTQYFGPGTRLTVL.

The V and J genes are TRBV4-3 and TRBJ2-7, with TRBD1 identical over 8 bases. V was clipped by 1 base and J by 7 bases; unmatched bases: 12. This CDR3 has 16 amino acids. Per the germline V gene, CDR1 is LGHNA and CDR2 is YSLEER. This chain's CDR3 is CASSQGGTGTGGEQYF. CDR3 DNA sequence: TGCGCCAGCAGCCAAGGCGGGACCGGGACAGGTGGAGAGCAGTACTTC.